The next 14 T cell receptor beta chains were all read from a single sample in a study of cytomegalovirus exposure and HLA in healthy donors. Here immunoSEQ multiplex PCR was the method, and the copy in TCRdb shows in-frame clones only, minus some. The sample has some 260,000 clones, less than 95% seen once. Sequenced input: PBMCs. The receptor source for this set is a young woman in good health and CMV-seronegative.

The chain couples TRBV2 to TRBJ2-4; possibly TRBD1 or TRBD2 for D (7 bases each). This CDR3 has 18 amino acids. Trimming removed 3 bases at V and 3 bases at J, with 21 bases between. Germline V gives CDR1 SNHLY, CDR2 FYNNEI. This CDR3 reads CASSEIQGGSVGKNIQYF. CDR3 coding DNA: TGTGCCAGCAGTGAGATTCAGGGGGGGTCGGTAGGCAAAAACATTCAGTACTTC.

CDR3 in amino acids: CASSLVWGGTPGYGYTF. Written as DNA, the CDR3 is TGTGCCAGCAGCTTAGTCTGGGGCGGGACTCCTGGCTATGGCTACACCTTC. V usage is TRBV7-2 and J usage is TRBJ1-2, with D maybe TRBD1 (5 bases). The CDR3 consists of 17 residues. Per germline, CDR1 SGHTA and CDR2 FQGNSA. Trimming removed 1 base from V and 4 bases from J, with 19 bases in between.

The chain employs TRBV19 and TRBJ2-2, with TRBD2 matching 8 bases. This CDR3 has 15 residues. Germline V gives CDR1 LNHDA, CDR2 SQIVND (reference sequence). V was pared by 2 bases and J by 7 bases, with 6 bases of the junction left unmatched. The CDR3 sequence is CASSISSGSHGELFF. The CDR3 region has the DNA TGTGCCAGTAGTATATCCAGCGGGAGTCACGGGGAGCTGTTTTTT.

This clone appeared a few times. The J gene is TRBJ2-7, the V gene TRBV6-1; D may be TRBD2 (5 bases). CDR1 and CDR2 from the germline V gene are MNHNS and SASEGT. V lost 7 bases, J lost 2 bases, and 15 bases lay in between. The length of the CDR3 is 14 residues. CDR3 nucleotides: TGTGCCAGCAACCCGGGCAGCGGAACCTACGAGCAGTACTTC. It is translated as CASNPGSGTYEQYF.

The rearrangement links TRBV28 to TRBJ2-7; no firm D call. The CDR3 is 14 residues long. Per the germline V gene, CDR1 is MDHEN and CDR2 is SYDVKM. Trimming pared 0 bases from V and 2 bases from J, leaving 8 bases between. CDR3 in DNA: TGTGCCAGCAGTTTATGGTCTCTACCCTACGAGCAGTACTTC. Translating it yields CASSLWSLPYEQYF.

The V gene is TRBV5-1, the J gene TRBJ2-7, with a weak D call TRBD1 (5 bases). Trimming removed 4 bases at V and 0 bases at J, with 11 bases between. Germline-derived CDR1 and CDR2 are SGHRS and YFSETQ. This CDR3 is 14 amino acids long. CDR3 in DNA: TGCGCCAGCAGCCCCGACAGCCACTCCTACGAGCAGTACTTC. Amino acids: CASSPDSHSYEQYF.

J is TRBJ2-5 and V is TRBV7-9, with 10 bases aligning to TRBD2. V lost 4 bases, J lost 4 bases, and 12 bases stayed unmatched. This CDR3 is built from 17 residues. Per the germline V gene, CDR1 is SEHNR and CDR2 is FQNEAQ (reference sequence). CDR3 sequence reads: CASSSSASGRRGETQYF. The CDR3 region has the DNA TGTGCCAGCAGCTCGTCAGCTAGCGGGAGACGAGGAGAGACCCAGTACTTC. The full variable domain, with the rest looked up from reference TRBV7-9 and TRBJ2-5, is DTGVSQNPRHKITKRGQNVTFRCDPISEHNRLYWYRQTLGQGPEFLTYFQNEAQLEKSRLLSDRFSAERPKGSFSTLEIQRTEQGDSAMYLCASSSSASGRRGETQYFGPGTRLLVL.

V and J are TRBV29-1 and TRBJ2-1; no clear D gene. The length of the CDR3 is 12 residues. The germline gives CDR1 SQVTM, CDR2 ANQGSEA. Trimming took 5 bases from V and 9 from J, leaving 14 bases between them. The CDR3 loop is CSVPRFGFEQFF. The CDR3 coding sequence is TGCAGCGTTCCCCGGTTTGGCTTTGAGCAGTTCTTC.

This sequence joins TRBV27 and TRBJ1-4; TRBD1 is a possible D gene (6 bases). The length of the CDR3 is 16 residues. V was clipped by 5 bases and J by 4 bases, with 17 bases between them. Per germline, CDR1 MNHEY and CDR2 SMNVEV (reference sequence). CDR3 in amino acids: CASSPLLGGLNEKLFF. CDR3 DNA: TGTGCCAGCAGTCCGCTACTTGGGGGGCTTAATGAAAAACTGTTTTTT.

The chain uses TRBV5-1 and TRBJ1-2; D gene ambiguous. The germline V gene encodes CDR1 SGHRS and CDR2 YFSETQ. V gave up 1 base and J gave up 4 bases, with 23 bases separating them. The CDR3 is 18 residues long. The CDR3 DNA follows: TGCGCCAGCAGCTTGTACCGCTTTCGCCCTAACGATAGCTATGGCTACACCTTC. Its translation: CASSLYRFRPNDSYGYTF.

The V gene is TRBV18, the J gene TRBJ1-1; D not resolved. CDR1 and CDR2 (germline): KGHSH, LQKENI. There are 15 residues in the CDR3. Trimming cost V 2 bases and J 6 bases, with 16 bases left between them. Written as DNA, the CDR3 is TGTGCCAGCTCACCAGTGGTAGGTCAGACCTCTGAAGCTTTCTTT. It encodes CASSPVVGQTSEAFF.

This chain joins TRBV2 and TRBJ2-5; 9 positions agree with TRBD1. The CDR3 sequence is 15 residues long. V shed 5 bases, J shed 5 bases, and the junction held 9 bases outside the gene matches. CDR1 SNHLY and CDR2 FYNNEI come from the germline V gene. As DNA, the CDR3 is TGTGCCAGCAGTCAACAGGGGGCCAGAGGGGAGACCCAGTACTTC. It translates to CASSQQGARGETQYF.

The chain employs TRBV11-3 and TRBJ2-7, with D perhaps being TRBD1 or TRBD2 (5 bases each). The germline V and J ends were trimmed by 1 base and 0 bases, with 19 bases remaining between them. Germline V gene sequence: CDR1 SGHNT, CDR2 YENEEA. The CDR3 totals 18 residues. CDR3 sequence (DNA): TGTGCCAGCAGCTTAGGTTTCGTTCAGAGGGGCGGCTCCTACGAGCAGTACTTC. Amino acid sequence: CASSLGFVQRGGSYEQYF.

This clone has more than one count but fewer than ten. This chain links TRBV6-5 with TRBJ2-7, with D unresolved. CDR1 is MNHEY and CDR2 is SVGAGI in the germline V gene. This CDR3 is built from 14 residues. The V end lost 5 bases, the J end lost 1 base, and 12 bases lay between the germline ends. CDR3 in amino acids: CASSPLAASYEQYF. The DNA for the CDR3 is TGTGCCAGCAGTCCCCTCGCGGCTTCCTACGAGCAGTACTTC.